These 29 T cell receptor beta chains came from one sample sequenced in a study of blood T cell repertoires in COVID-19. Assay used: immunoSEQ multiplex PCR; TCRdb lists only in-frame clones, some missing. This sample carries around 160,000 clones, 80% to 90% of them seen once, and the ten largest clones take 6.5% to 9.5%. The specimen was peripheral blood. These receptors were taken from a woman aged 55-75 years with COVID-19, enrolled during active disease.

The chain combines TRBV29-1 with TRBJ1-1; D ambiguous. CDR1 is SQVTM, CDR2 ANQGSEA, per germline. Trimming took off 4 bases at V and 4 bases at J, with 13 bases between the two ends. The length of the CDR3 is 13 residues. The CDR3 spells CSVAQGGFTEAFF. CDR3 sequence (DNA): TGCAGCGTTGCGCAAGGCGGGTTCACTGAAGCTTTCTTT.

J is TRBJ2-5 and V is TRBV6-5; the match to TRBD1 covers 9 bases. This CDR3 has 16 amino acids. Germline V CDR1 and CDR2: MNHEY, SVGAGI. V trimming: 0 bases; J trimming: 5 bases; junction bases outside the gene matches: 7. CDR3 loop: CASSYSDRGARETQYF. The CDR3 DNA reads TGTGCCAGCAGTTACTCTGACAGGGGGGCGAGGGAGACCCAGTACTTC.

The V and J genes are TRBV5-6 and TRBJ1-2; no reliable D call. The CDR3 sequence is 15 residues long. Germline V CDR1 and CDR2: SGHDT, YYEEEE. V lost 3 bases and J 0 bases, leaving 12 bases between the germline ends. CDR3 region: CASSSLGETNYGYTF. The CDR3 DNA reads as TGTGCCAGCAGCTCCCTCGGGGAGACTAACTATGGCTACACCTTC.

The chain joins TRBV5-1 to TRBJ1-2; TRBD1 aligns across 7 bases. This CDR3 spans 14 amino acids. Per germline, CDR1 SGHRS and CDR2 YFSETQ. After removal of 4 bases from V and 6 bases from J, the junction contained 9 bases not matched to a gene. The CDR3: CASSPTLTGNGYTF. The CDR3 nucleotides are TGCGCCAGCAGCCCCACCTTGACAGGGAATGGCTACACCTTC.

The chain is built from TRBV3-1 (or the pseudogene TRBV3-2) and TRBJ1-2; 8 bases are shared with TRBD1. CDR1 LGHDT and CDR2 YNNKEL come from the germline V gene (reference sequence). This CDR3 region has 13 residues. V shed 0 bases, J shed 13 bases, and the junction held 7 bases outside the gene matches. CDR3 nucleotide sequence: TGTGCCAGCAGCCAAGACGGACAGGGCCCTTGCACCTTC. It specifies CASSQDGQGPCTF.

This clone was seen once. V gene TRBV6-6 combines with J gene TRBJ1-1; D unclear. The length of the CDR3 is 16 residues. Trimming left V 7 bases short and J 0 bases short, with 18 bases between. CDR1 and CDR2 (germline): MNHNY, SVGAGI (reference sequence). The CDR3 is CASIRGRPRVNTEAFF. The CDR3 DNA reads TGTGCCAGCATCCGCGGGAGGCCTAGGGTGAACACTGAAGCTTTCTTT.

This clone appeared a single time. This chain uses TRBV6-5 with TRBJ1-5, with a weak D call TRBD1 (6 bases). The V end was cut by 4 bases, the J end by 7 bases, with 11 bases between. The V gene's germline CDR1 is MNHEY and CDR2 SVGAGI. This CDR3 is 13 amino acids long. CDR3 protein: CASSSRQGQPQHF. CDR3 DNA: TGTGCCAGCAGTTCCCGCCAGGGGCAGCCCCAGCATTTT.

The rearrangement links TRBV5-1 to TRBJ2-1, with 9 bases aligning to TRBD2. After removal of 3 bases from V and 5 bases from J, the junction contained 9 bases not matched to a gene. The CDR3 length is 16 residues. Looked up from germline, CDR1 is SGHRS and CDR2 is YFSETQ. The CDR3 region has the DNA TGCGCCAGCAGCTCGGGCGGGGGGGCCAGGAACAATGAGCAGTTCTTC. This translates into CASSSGGGARNNEQFF.

The CDR3 region has the DNA TGTGCCAGCAGCTGCCGGGGTACCCGAGAGGCGGCAGCTGAGAGCAATCAGCCCCAGCATTTT. Translated: CASSCRGTREAAAESNQPQHF. The chain is built from TRBV9 and TRBJ1-5; unclear D gene. With 4 bases removed from V and 1 base from J, the gap between germline ends came to 30 bases. This CDR3 region has 21 residues. Germline V CDR1 and CDR2: SGDLS, YYNGEE. The full variable domain, completed using reference TRBV9 and TRBJ1-5, is DSGVTQTPKHLITATGQRVTLRCSPRSGDLSVYWYQQSLDQGLQFLIQYYNGEERAKGNILERFSAQQFPDLHSELNLSSLELGDSALYFCASSCRGTREAAAESNQPQHFGDGTRLSIL.

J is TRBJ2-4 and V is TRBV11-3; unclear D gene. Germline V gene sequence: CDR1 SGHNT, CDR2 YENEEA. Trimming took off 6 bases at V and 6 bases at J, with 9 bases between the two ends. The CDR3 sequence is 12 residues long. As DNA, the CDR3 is TGTGCCAGCAGTCAGGCTGGAAACATTCAGTACTTC. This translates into CASSQAGNIQYF.

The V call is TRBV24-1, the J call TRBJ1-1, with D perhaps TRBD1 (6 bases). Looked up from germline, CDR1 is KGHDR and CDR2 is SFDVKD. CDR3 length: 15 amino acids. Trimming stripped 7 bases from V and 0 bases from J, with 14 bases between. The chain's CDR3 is CATRGQKGMNTEAFF. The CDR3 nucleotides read TGTGCCACCAGAGGACAGAAGGGCATGAACACTGAAGCTTTCTTT.

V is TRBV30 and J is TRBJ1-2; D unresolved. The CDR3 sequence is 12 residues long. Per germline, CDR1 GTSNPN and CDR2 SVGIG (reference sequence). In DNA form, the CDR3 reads TGTGCGACCGGATGGAGTCTCTATGGCTACACCTTC. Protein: CATGWSLYGYTF.

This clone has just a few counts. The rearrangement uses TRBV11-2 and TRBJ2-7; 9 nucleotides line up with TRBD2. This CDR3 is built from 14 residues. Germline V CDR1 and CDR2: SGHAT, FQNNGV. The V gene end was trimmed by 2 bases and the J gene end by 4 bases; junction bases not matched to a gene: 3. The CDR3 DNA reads TGTGCCAGCAGCTTACGTAGCGGGGGATACGAGCAGTACTTC. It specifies CASSLRSGGYEQYF.

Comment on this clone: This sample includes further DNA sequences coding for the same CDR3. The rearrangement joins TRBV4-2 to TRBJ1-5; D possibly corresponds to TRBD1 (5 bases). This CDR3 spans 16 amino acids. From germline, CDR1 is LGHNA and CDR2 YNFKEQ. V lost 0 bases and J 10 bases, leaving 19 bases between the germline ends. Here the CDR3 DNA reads TGTGCCAGCAGCCAAGAAAACGGCGGGGGAATCAAACCCCAGCATTTT. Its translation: CASSQENGGGIKPQHF.

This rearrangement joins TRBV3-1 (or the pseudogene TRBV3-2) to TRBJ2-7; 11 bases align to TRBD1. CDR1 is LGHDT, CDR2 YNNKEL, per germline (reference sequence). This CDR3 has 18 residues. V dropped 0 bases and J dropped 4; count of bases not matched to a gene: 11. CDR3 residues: CASSQDPYRTGGSYEQYF. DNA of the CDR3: TGTGCCAGCAGCCAAGACCCCTATCGGACAGGGGGCTCGTACGAGCAGTACTTC.

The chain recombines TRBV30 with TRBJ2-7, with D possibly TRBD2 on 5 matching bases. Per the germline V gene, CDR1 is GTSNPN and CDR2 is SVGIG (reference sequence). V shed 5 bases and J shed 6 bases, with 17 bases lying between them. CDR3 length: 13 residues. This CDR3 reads CAWGIDSRGEQYF. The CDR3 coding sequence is TGTGCCTGGGGTATAGACTCTCGGGGCGAGCAGTACTTC.

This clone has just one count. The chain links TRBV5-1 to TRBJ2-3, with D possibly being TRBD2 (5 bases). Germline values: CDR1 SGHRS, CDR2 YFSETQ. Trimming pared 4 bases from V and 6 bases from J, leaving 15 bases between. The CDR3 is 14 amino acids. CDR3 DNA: TGCGCCAGCAGCCCGGAGGAGCCCTCGGATACGCAGTATTTT. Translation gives CASSPEEPSDTQYF.

CDR3 coding DNA: TGTGCCAGCAGTTCTGGCAAGAACACTGAAGCTTTCTTT. It codes for CASSSGKNTEAFF. The chain employs TRBV27 and TRBJ1-1; D remains unclear. Per germline, CDR1 MNHEY and CDR2 SMNVEV (reference sequence). The length of the CDR3 is 13 residues. Trimming took off 4 bases at V and 1 base at J, with 7 bases between the two ends.

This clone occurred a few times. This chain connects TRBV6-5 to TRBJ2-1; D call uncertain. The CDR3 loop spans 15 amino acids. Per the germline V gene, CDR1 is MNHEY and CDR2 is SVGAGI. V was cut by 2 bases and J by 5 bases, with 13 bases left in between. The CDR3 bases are TGTGCCAGCAGTTACGTCGCACGGGTTAACAATGAGCAGTTCTTC. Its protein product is CASSYVARVNNEQFF.

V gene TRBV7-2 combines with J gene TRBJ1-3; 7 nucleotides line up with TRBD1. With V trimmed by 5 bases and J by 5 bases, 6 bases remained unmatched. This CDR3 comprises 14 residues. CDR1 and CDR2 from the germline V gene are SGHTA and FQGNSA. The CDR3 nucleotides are TGTGCCAGCAGCCTAACAGGGGCAAGAAACACCATATATTTT. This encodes CASSLTGARNTIYF.

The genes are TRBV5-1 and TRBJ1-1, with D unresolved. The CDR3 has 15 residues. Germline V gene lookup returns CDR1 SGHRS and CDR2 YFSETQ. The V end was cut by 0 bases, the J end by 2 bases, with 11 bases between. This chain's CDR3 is CASSLGMALNTEAFF. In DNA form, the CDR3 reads TGCGCCAGCAGCTTGGGTATGGCTTTAAACACTGAAGCTTTCTTT.

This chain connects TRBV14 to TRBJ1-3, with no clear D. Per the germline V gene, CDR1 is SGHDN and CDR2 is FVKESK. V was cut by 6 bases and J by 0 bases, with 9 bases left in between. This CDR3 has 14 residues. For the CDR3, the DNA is TGTGCCAGCAGTCGAGTCTTCTCTGGAAACACCATATATTTT. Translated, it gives CASSRVFSGNTIYF.

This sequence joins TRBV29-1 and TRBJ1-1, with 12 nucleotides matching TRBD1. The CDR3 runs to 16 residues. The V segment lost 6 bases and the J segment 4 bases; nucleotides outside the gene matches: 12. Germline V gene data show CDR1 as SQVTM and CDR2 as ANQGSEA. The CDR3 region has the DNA TGCAGCGTCGTAGGCGGGACAGGGGGCTTCGGCACTGAAGCTTTCTTT. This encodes CSVVGGTGGFGTEAFF.

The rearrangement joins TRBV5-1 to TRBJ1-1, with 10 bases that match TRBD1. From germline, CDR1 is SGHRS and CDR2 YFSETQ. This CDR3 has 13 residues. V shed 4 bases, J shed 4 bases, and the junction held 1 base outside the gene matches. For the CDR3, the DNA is TGCGCCAGCAGCCGGGACAGGGGCACTGAAGCTTTCTTT. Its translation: CASSRDRGTEAFF.

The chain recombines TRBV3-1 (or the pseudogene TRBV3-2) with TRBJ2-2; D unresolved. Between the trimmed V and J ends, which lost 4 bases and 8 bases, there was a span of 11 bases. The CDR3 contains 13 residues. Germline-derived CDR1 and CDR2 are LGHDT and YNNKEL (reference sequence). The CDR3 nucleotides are TGTGCCAGCAGCCTGATCCTCGCGGGGGAGCTGTTTTTT. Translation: CASSLILAGELFF.

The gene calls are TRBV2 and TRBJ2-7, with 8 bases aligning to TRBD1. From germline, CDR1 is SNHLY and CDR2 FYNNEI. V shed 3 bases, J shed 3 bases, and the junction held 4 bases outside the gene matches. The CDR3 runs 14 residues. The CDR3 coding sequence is TGTGCCAGCAGTGATGGACAGGGCGTCTACGAGCAGTACTTC. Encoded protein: CASSDGQGVYEQYF.

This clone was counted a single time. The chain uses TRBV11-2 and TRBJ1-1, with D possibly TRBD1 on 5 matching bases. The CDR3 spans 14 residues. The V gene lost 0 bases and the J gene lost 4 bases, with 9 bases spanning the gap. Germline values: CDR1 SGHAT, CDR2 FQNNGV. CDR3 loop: CASSLEGGITEAFF. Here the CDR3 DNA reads TGTGCCAGCAGCTTAGAGGGGGGAATCACTGAAGCTTTCTTT.

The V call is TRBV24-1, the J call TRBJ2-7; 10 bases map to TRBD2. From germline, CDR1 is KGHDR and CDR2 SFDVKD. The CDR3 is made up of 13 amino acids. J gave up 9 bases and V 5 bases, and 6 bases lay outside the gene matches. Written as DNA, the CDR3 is TGTGCCACCAGTGCTACTAGCGGGGAGGCGCAGTACTTC. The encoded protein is CATSATSGEAQYF.

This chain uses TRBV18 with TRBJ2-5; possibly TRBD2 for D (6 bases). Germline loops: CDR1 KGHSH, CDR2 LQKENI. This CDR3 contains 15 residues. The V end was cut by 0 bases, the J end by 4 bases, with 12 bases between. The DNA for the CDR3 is TGTGCCAGCTCACCACCGTCGGAGGGGCGAGAGACCCAGTACTTC. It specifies CASSPPSEGRETQYF. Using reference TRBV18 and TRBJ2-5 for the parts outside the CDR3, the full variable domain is NAGVMQNPRHLVRRRGQEARLRCSPMKGHSHVYWYRQLPEEGLKFMVYLQKENIIDESGMPKERFSAEFPKEGPSILRIQQVVRGDSAAYFCASSPPSEGRETQYFGPGTRLLVL.